These 21 T cell receptor beta chains came from one sample sequenced in a study of cytomegalovirus exposure and HLA in healthy donors. The PCR contained 60 Vbeta and 13 Jbeta primers. Measured with immunoSEQ multiplex PCR; TCRdb has only the in-frame clones, and not every one. This sample carries under 90,000 clones, over 70% of them seen once, and the ten largest clones take roughly 3%. The source material was PBMCs. The origin of the receptors is a man aged 45-60 years in good health and CMV-seropositive.

This chain uses TRBV19 with TRBJ2-7; 9 nucleotides match TRBD1. CDR3 length equals 14 residues. CDR1 and CDR2 from the germline V gene are LNHDA and SQIVND (reference sequence). V lost 6 bases, J lost 0 bases, and 3 bases stayed unmatched. The CDR3: CASSDRGFSYEQYF. In nucleotides, the CDR3 is TGTGCCAGTAGCGACAGGGGGTTCTCCTACGAGCAGTACTTC.

This chain uses TRBV19 with TRBJ2-4; D gene uncertain. V lost 3 bases to trimming and J lost 0 bases, with 12 bases between them. The CDR3 is 16 amino acids. Germline V gene data show CDR1 as LNHDA and CDR2 as SQIVND (reference sequence). CDR3 coding DNA: TGTGCCAGTAGTATCCCCACAGATCTAGCCAAAAACATTCAGTACTTC. Translated: CASSIPTDLAKNIQYF.

V gene TRBV5-4 combines with J gene TRBJ2-7, with TRBD2 matching over 13 bases. In germline, CDR1 is SGHNT, CDR2 YYREEE (reference sequence). The CDR3 extends over 15 amino acids. V trimming: 4 bases; J trimming: 5 bases; junction bases outside the gene matches: 6. The CDR3 sequence: CASSRRLAGGHEQYF. In DNA form, the CDR3 reads TGTGCCAGCAGCCGTCGACTAGCGGGAGGCCACGAGCAGTACTTC.

The V and J genes are TRBV9 and TRBJ2-3; D gene unclear. This CDR3 contains 14 residues. V lost 0 bases, J lost 0 bases, and 5 bases lay in between. CDR1 and CDR2 from the germline V gene are SGDLS and YYNGEE. The CDR3 loop is CASSVVLSTDTQYF. In DNA form, the CDR3 reads TGTGCCAGCAGCGTAGTTCTGAGCACAGATACGCAGTATTTT.

V is TRBV11-3 and J is TRBJ2-7; TRBD1 aligns across 8 bases. Losses at the gene ends were 2 bases for V and 4 bases for J; bases not matched to a gene: 7. The CDR3 length is 15 residues. Germline values: CDR1 SGHNT, CDR2 YENEEA. The CDR3 DNA follows: TGTGCCAGCAGCTTACCCCCTGGACAGGGATACGAGCAGTACTTC. Translation: CASSLPPGQGYEQYF. Complete variable domain (other parts from reference TRBV11-3 and TRBJ2-7): EAGVVQSPRYKIIEKKQPVAFWCNPISGHNTLYWYLQNLGQGPELLIRYENEEAVDDSQLPKDRFSAERLKGVDSTLKIQPAELGDSAVYLCASSLPPGQGYEQYFGPGTRLTVT.

In DNA, the CDR3 is TGTGCCAGCAGCTCGGGAGGACAGAACGATCACGGGACCCAGTACTTC. It codes for CASSSGGQNDHGTQYF. The V call is TRBV5-4, the J call TRBJ2-5; D perhaps matches TRBD2 (7 bases). The CDR3 is 16 amino acids. Germline V CDR1 and CDR2: SGHNT, YYREEE (reference sequence). The V end lost 3 bases, the J end lost 7 bases, and 22 bases lay between the germline ends.

The gene calls are TRBV5-6 and TRBJ2-1; D call uncertain. CDR3 length: 15 residues. The V end lost 2 bases, the J end lost 3 bases, and 12 bases lay between the germline ends. Germline V gene sequence: CDR1 SGHDT, CDR2 YYEEEE. CDR3 DNA sequence: TGTGCCAGCAGCTTCCGAGCGACCTTCTACAATGAGCAGTTCTTC. Its translation is CASSFRATFYNEQFF.

The rearrangement uses TRBV12-5 and TRBJ1-5; 10 nucleotides align to TRBD1. Germline CDR1 reads LGHNT; CDR2 reads FRNRAP. The J segment lost 3 bases and the V segment lost 2 bases, leaving 13 bases of the junction unmatched. CDR3 length equals 19 residues. The CDR3 nucleotides read TGTGCTAGTGGTTTGAATCTTGGTGGGGGACAGGGGAACAATCAGCCCCAGCATTTT. It encodes CASGLNLGGGQGNNQPQHF.

This CDR3 is CASSLAGGPSWEQYF. CDR3 sequence (DNA): TGTGCCAGCAGCTTAGCGGGAGGGCCTTCATGGGAGCAGTACTTC. The V and J genes are TRBV7-2 and TRBJ2-7, with 7 bases identical to TRBD2. Germline V gene lookup returns CDR1 SGHTA and CDR2 FQGNSA. The length of the CDR3 is 15 residues. Trimming at V came to 0 bases and at J to 7 bases, leaving 9 bases not matched to a gene.

The rearrangement links TRBV27 to TRBJ2-2, with 7 bases identical to TRBD1. Germline CDR1 MNHEY, CDR2 SMNVEV (reference sequence). The CDR3 covers 17 residues. The V segment lost 6 bases and the J segment 2 bases; nucleotides outside the gene matches: 12. CDR3 region: CASSLISGTANTGELFF. The CDR3 nucleotides read TGTGCCAGCAGCTTAATTTCCGGGACAGCCAACACCGGGGAGCTGTTTTTT.

V is TRBV25-1 and J is TRBJ1-2; D gene ambiguous. CDR1 and CDR2 (germline): MGHDK, SYGVNS. V was shortened by 2 bases and J by 4 bases, with 11 bases between the two germline ends. The CDR3 has 14 residues. CDR3 loop: CASSEGSGSYGYTF. The CDR3 region has the DNA TGTGCCAGCAGTGAAGGCTCGGGGAGCTATGGCTACACCTTC.

This chain joins TRBV10-1 and TRBJ2-7, with TRBD2 matching 13 bases. Per the germline V gene, CDR1 is WNHNN and CDR2 is SYGVQD (reference sequence). J gave up 9 bases and V 6 bases, and 5 bases lay outside the gene matches. This CDR3 has 13 residues. The CDR3 sequence is CASSGLAGVGQYF. The CDR3 bases are TGCGCCAGCAGCGGACTAGCGGGAGTAGGGCAGTACTTC.

The V call is TRBV7-8, the J call TRBJ2-7; D gene ambiguous. V lost 5 bases and J lost 0, with 11 bases in between. The CDR3 loop spans 14 amino acids. Germline assignment: CDR1 SGHVS and CDR2 FQNEAQ. The CDR3 DNA sequence: TGTGCCAGCAGCCGAGGTAGGAACTCCTACGAGCAGTACTTC. It specifies CASSRGRNSYEQYF.

The J gene is TRBJ2-7, the V gene TRBV6-5; 7 bases are shared with TRBD2. CDR3 length: 14 residues. Germline V CDR1 and CDR2: MNHEY, SVGAGI. Trimming at V came to 5 bases and at J to 2 bases, leaving 6 bases not matched to a gene. The CDR3 region is CASSPGGSTYEQYF. The CDR3 DNA is TGTGCCAGCAGTCCGGGAGGCTCTACCTACGAGCAGTACTTC.

For the CDR3, the DNA is TGTGCCACCAGCAGAGTTTACGGTTCGGTGACCCAGTACTTC. This gives the protein CATSRVYGSVTQYF. The rearrangement links TRBV15 to TRBJ2-5; D call uncertain. Trimming removed 1 base at V and 7 bases at J, with 13 bases between. CDR3 size: 14 residues. Germline lookup yields CDR1 LNHNV and CDR2 YYDKDF (reference sequence).

The V gene is TRBV6-1, the J gene TRBJ2-1, with 10 bases matching TRBD2. The CDR3 extends over 13 amino acids. J gave up 7 bases and V 9 bases, and 6 bases lay outside the gene matches. Germline lookup yields CDR1 MNHNS and CDR2 SASEGT. CDR3: CASWILAGNEQFF. The CDR3 nucleotides read TGTGCCAGTTGGATACTAGCGGGGAATGAGCAGTTCTTC.

This clone was counted a single time. The chain employs TRBV9 and TRBJ1-5; 7 bases fit TRBD1. The CDR3 covers 19 residues. J lost 0 bases, V lost 0 bases, and 12 bases had no gene match. Per germline, CDR1 SGDLS and CDR2 YYNGEE. The CDR3 sequence: CASSVEGRGFKYSNQPQHF. In DNA form, the CDR3 reads TGTGCCAGCAGCGTAGAGGGCAGGGGGTTTAAGTATAGCAATCAGCCCCAGCATTTT.

The chain couples TRBV14 to TRBJ2-7; D is perhaps TRBD1 (6 bases). Germline-derived CDR1 and CDR2 are SGHDN and FVKESK. The CDR3 loop spans 16 amino acids. The germline V and J ends were trimmed by 1 base and 3 bases, with 16 bases remaining between them. The CDR3 sequence: CASSQVEGPGDYEQYF. CDR3 nucleotide sequence: TGTGCCAGCAGCCAAGTAGAAGGACCAGGGGACTACGAGCAGTACTTC.

The rearrangement joins TRBV28 to TRBJ2-7; D is ambiguous. CDR1 is MDHEN and CDR2 is SYDVKM in the germline V gene. Trimming stripped 6 bases from V and 3 bases from J, with 21 bases between. The CDR3 extends over 16 amino acids. Here the CDR3 DNA reads TGTGCCAGCAGCTACCTTAGCTGGAGCTCTGACTACGAGCAGTACTTC. This encodes CASSYLSWSSDYEQYF.

The rearrangement links TRBV6-4 to TRBJ2-2; TRBD1 might be the D (5 bases). The CDR3 consists of 15 residues. Germline V CDR1 and CDR2: MRHNA, SNTAGT. V was cut by 0 bases and J by 3 bases, with 8 bases left in between. The CDR3 here is CASSDSETDTGELFF. For the CDR3, the DNA is TGTGCCAGCAGTGACTCCGAGACAGACACCGGGGAGCTGTTTTTT.

The J gene is TRBJ2-2, the V gene TRBV4-3; TRBD1 matches at 7 bases. The CDR3 spans 15 residues. After removal of 3 bases from V and 11 bases from J, the junction contained 12 bases not matched to a gene. Germline V CDR1 and CDR2: LGHNA, YSLEER. CDR3 amino acids: CASSQDQYRQGELFF. CDR3 coding DNA: TGCGCCAGCAGCCAGGACCAATACAGACAGGGAGAGCTGTTTTTT.